This TCR beta chain came from a study of blood T cell repertoires in COVID-19 (dated by TCRdb to between 2020 and 2021). With respect to the entire study: Collaborator samples came from the United States, Italy and Spain and covered acute and convalescent phases of COVID-19. The prospective study material was composed of cDNA or gDNA derived from T cells, B-cell-depleted T cells, or PBMCs. Subjects who had been exposed to COVID-19, were actively infected with it, or had recovered from it provided the deeply sampled blood TCRbeta repertoires that made up the dataset. A freely available public database, intended as a resource for researchers studying the immune response to SARS-CoV-2, is where the repertoires were released. Samples came from the ongoing ImmuneRACE study (first 160 participants) plus 1,254 subjects from 6 global collaborators. A de-identified subject ID, COVID-19 status, age in years and sex were almost always included in the sample metadata. Where available, HLA class I and class II types were obtained from metadata supplied by the sample provider rather than from assay-based typing. What the research found in general, with its limitations: How much clinical and demographic metadata was included differed by source and by participant, and the metadata was provided uncurated.

From its cysteine to its phenylalanine, the CDR3 spans 13 amino acids. Only the CDR3 portion is preserved as DNA: 39 bases, with reading frame beginning at the first base. The junction shows trimming of 4 bases on V and 5 bases on J, plus 9 bases between the germline ends. The germline V gene sets CDR1 to SNHLY and CDR2 to FYNNEI. TCRbeta CDR3 regions were amplified from genomic DNA by means of the immunoSEQ Assay, a bias-controlled multiplex PCR. The published analysis was carried out like this. Nucleated cell counts per sample were estimated from amplification of reference gene primers within the assay. To quantify the absolute abundance of each unique TCRbeta CDR3 rearrangement, sequence reads were collapsed and filtered. For each sample, productive Simpson clonality was calculated as the square root of Simpson's diversity index over productive rearrangements. Sourced from immuneACCESS, this table was stored by TCRdb with only in-frame sequences that have V and J called. A share of the clones is absent; for the studies checked, an unresolved V gene accounts for under half, and the remainder has no known explanation. The V and J calls and the clone size are those of that table, but D and trimming were determined from the DNA. The sample yields roughly 120,000 clones; around 85% were counted once. The ten largest clonotypes hold around 8% of the sample.

A second Seattle source provided samples from volunteer blood donors who had recovered from COVID-19. Collaborating institutions collected whole blood in K2EDTA tubes following their own protocols. For TCRbeta analysis, collaborators shipped samples in one of three forms: frozen whole blood, isolated PBMCs, or DNA extracted from either of those sample types. A remark on this clone: Its target antigen remains unknown. No qualities accompany the bases; no much larger clone lies one base away.

Rearrangement joined TRBV2 to TRBJ2-4; tentative D gene TRBD1, with 5 bases matching. The sequence came from a man in his 70s who had recovered from COVID-19. Sequencing was performed on peripheral blood. The CDR3 here reads CASSGTWENIQYF. The DNA sequence is as follows: TGTGCCAGCAGTGGGACATGGGAAAACATTCAGTACTTC.